The entry below describes one TCR beta chain. Its antigen remains unknown. Germline assignment: CDR1 MGHRA and CDR2 YSYEKL. Trimming at V came to 0 bases and at J to 6 bases, leaving 15 bases not matched to a gene. The CDR3 has 19 amino acids. A 5'RACE template-switching step, the method used to make TCR cDNA, added a universal primer site and UMIs. MiXCR, run by TCRdb on the 5' RACE reads, gives a single entry per CDR3 protein. The sample lists around 590,000 distinct CDR3 sequences; roughly an eighth were seen once. The data originate from a study of T cells after yellow fever vaccination. The study's findings and limits: One caveat is that FACS-sorted repertoires could contain abundant clonotypes contaminating from the bulk population. Clones that expanded after primary vaccination mostly reappeared after the booster (roughly 96% CD4, 70% to 90% CD8). Researchers noted that a small share of clonotypes showed up in both CD4 and CD8 compartments.

The genes are TRBV4-1 and TRBJ2-7; TRBD2 matches at 12 bases. This receptor was obtained from a man between 25 and 39 years old who received the YFV17D yellow fever vaccine. The sample in question was PBMCs, obtained on the day of the yellow fever booster vaccination. DNA for the CDR3: TGCGCCAGCAGCCAAGATATGGCAGGACTAGCGGGATTTGTTTTCGAGCAGTACTTC. Protein sequence: CASSQDMAGLAGFVFEQYF.